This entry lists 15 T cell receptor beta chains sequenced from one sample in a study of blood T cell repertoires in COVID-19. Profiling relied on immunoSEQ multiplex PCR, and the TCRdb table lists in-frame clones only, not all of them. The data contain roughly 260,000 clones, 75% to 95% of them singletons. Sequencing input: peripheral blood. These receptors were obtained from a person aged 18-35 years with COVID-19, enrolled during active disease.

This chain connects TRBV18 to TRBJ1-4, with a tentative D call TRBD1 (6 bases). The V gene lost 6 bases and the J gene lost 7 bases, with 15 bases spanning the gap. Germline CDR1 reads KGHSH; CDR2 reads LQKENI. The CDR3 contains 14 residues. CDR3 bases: TGTGCCAGCTCGCCGGACAGTTCGGGTGAAAAACTGTTTTTT. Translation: CASSPDSSGEKLFF.

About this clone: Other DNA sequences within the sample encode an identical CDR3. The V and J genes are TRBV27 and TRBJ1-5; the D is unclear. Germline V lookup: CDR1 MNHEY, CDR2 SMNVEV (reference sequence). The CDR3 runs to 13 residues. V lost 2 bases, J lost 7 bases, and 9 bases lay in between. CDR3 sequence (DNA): TGTGCCAGCAGTTTAACGGGTTACCAGCCCCAGCATTTT. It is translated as CASSLTGYQPQHF.

The CDR3 DNA reads as TGCAGCGTTGACGCAGACACCTATAACTATGGCTACACCTTC. It codes for CSVDADTYNYGYTF. The chain couples TRBV29-1 to TRBJ1-2; D is unclear. Trimming cost V 3 bases and J 1 base, with 12 bases left between them. The germline V gene has CDR1 SQVTM and CDR2 ANQGSEA. The CDR3 runs to 14 residues.

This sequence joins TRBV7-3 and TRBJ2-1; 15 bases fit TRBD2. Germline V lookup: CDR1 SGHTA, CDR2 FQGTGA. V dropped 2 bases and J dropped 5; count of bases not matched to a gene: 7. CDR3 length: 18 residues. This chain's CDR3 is CASSLFPGLAGGDNEQFF. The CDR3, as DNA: TGTGCCAGCAGCTTATTCCCGGGACTAGCGGGGGGCGACAATGAGCAGTTCTTC.

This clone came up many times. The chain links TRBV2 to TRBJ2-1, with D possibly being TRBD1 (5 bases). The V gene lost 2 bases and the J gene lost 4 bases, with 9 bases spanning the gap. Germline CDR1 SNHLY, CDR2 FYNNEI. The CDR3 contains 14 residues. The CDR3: CASSERGQYNEQFF. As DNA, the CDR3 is TGTGCCAGCAGTGAAAGGGGCCAGTACAATGAGCAGTTCTTC.

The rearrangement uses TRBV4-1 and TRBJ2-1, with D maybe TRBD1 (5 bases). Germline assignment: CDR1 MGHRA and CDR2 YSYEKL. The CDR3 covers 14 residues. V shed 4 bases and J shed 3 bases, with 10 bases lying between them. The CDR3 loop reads CASSRSTDYNEQFF. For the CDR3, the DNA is TGCGCCAGCAGCCGCTCGACAGACTACAATGAGCAGTTCTTC.

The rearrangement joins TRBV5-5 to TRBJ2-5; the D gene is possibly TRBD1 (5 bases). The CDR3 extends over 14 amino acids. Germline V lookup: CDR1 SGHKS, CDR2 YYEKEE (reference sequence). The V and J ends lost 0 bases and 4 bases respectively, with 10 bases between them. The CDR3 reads CASSLEAGRETQYF. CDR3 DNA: TGTGCCAGCAGCTTGGAAGCAGGGCGAGAGACCCAGTACTTC.

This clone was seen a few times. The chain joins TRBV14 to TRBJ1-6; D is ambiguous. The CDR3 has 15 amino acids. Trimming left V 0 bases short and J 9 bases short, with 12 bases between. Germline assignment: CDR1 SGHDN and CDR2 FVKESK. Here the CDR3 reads CASSQDPQAFSPLHF. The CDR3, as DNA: TGTGCCAGCAGCCAAGATCCCCAGGCCTTTTCACCCCTCCACTTT.

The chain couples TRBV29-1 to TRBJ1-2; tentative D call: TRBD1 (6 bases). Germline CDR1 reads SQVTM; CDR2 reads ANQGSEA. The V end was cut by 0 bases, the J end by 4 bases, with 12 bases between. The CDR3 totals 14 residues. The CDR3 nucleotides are TGCAGCGTTGAAGATCGGACAGATGCCTATGGCTACACCTTC. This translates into CSVEDRTDAYGYTF.

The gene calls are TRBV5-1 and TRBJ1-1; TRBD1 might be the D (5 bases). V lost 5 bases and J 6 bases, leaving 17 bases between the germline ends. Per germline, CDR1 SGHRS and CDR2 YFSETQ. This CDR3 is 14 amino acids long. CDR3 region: CASRGREGLSEAFF. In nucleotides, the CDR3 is TGCGCCAGCAGGGGCAGGGAAGGGCTCTCTGAAGCTTTCTTT.

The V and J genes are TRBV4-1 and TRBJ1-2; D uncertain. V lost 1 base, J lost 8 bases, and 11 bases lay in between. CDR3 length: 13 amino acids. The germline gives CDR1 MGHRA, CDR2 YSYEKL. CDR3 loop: CASSQVGLGGYTF. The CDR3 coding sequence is TGCGCCAGCAGCCAAGTTGGTCTAGGCGGCTACACCTTC.

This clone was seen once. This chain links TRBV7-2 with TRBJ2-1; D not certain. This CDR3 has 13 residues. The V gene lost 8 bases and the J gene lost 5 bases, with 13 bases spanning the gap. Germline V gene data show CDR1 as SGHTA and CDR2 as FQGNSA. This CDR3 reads CASESVNNNEQFF. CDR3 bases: TGTGCCAGCGAGAGCGTAAACAACAATGAGCAGTTCTTC. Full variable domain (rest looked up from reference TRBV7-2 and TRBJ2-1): GAGVSQSPSNKVTEKGKDVELRCDPISGHTALYWYRQSLGQGLEFLIYFQGNSAPDKSGLPSDRFSAERTGGSVSTLTIQRTQQEDSAVYLCASESVNNNEQFFGPGTRLTVL.

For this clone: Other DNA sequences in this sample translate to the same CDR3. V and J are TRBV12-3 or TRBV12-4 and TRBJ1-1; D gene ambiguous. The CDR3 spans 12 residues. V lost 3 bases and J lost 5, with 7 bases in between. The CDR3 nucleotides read TGTGCCAGCAGTTTCGGAGGGACTGAAGCTTTCTTT. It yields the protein CASSFGGTEAFF.

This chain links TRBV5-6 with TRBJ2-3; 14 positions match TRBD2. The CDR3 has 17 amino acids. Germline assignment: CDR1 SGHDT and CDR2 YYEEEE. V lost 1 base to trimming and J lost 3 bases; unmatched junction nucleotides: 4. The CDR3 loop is CASSLKGLAGETDTQYF. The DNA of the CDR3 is TGTGCCAGCAGCTTGAAGGGACTAGCGGGAGAGACAGATACGCAGTATTTT.

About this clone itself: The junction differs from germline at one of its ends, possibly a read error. CDR3 region: CASSPGGVRNNEQFF. The CDR3 nucleotides are TGTGCTAGCAGCCCCGGGGGAGTCCGCAACAATGAGCAGTTCTTC. The V call is TRBV7-7, the J call TRBJ2-1; D possibly corresponds to TRBD2 (6 bases). Germline V lookup: CDR1 SSHAT, CDR2 FNYEAQ (reference sequence). The CDR3 extends over 15 amino acids.